These T cell receptor beta chains were read from a single sample in a study of beta chain features in type 1 diabetes. Measured with immunoSEQ multiplex PCR; TCRdb has only the in-frame clones, and not every one. The table lists under 130,000 clones, around 30% of them singletons. The sequenced sample was central memory CD4+ T cells from blood. The receptors were sampled from a woman under 30 with type 1 diabetes. The CDR3 runs from the conserved cysteine through the conserved F or W. A D gene is named only where the DNA matches it firmly. The size field is filled for only some rows; it gives once, few, many or a size class.

16	TRBJ2-1	TRBD2	TRBV25-1	once	TGTGCCAGCAGTACAGGAAGCGGGGCAAACTACAATGAGCAGTTCTTC	CASSTGSGANYNEQFF
14	TRBJ1-5	TRBD1	TRBV2	-	TGTGCCAGCTCGGACAGGGTTGGAAATCAGCCCCAGCATTTT	CASSDRVGNQPQHF
14	TRBJ2-7	TRBD1	TRBV7-2	-	TGTGCCAGCAGCCGGAACGACAGGGGGCCCGAGCAGTACTTC	CASSRNDRGPEQYF
12	TRBJ2-1	-	TRBV5-4	-	TGTGCCAGCACCGACCCAGGGGCTGAGCAGTTCTTC	CASTDPGAEQFF
16	TRBJ2-5	-	TRBV11-2	few	TGTGCCAGCAGCTTAGACCCCTTTACAGTACAAGAGACCCAGTACTTC	CASSLDPFTVQETQYF
16	TRBJ2-1	TRBD2	TRBV19	few	TGTGCCAGTACTTCGAGGAGTGGCGGGAGGGTAGGCGAGCAGTTCTTC	CASTSRSGGRVGEQFF
13	TRBJ2-1	TRBD1	TRBV10-1	few	TGCGCCAGCAGCAGTAACAGGGGCAATGAGCAGTTCTTC	CASSSNRGNEQFF
13	TRBJ1-1	-	TRBV7-3	few	TGTGCCAGCAGCTCTACAGGTCAGACTGAAGCTTTCTTT	CASSSTGQTEAFF
15	TRBJ1-1	-	TRBV11-2	-	TGTGCCAGCAGCAGCTCGGACAGAAGTAACACTGAAGCTTTCTTT	CASSSSDRSNTEAFF
14	TRBJ1-5	TRBD1	TRBV7-2	few	TGTGCCAGCAGCGGGACAGGGCGTCATCAGCCCCAGCATTTT	CASSGTGRHQPQHF
13	TRBJ1-1	-	TRBV6-5	-	TGTGCCAGCAGTAACAACTACTACACTGAAGCTTTCTTT	CASSNNYYTEAFF
15	TRBJ2-1	-	TRBV5-8	once	TGTGCCAGCAGCTTTGAGGGCAGCTCCTACAATGAGCAGTTCTTC	CASSFEGSSYNEQFF
13	TRBJ2-3	-	TRBV2	few	TGTGCCAGCACCGGGGTCAGCACAGATACGCAGTATTTT	CASTGVSTDTQYF
14	TRBJ2-7	TRBD1	TRBV7-9	few	TGTGCCAGCAGCACCGGGACAGGGGGCTACGAGCAGTACTTC	CASSTGTGGYEQYF
13	TRBJ1-4	-	TRBV30	-	TGTGCCTGGAGTGTCAGGATTAATGAAAAACTGTTTTTT	CAWSVRINEKLFF
17	TRBJ1-1	TRBD1	TRBV5-6	-	TGTGCCAGCAGCTTGGGTGGGACAGGGGGCGCGGACACTGAAGCTTTCTTT	CASSLGGTGGADTEAFF
16	TRBJ1-3	-	TRBV5-1	-	TGCGCCAGCAGTTTGGCCGGACAGAACTCTGGAAACACCATATATTTT	CASSLAGQNSGNTIYF
14	TRBJ2-3	TRBD2	TRBV2	few	TGTGCCAGCCTTAGCGGGAAGAACGCAGATACGCAGTATTTT	CASLSGKNADTQYF
16	TRBJ1-2	-	TRBV5-1	few	TGCGCCAGCAGCCGTGCGAGTTTTGGGGGACTCTATGGCTACACCTTC	CASSRASFGGLYGYTF
16	TRBJ2-1	TRBD2	TRBV4-3	-	TGCGCCAGCAGCCCCCGACTAGCCCCAATGTACAATGAGCAGTTCTTC	CASSPRLAPMYNEQFF